This T cell receptor beta chain was sequenced in a study of T cells in tumors after PD-1 blockade. Study summary: On average, peripheral blood gave roughly 110,000 TCR templates and 30,000 to 40,000 unique clonotypes.

Germline V lookup: CDR1 SGDLS, CDR2 YYNGEE. Trimming stripped 0 bases from V and 2 bases from J, with 10 bases between. This CDR3 has 15 residues. Tumor or blood genomic DNA was sequenced, with inputs of about 550 ng to 6,004 ng. Profiling relied on immunoSEQ multiplex PCR, and the TCRdb table lists in-frame clones only, not all of them. Of 20,000 to 25,000 clones detected, around 80% appear once; the ten largest clones hold about 27%. Study findings and constraints: Peripheral recruitment is suggested, as some novel exhausted tumor clones were in pre-treatment blood.

This clone was recorded only once. Its cognate antigen is unknown. The sample here was PBMCs, taken before anti-PD-1 treatment. The receptor comes from a human donor with basal cell carcinoma. The chain links TRBV9 to TRBJ2-3; D is unresolved. The CDR3, as DNA: TGTGCCAGCAGCGTAGATGCGCGGATCACAGATACGCAGTATTTT. This codes for CASSVDARITDTQYF.